This T cell receptor beta chain came from a study of cytomegalovirus exposure and HLA in healthy donors. On the study more broadly: The roughly 110 validation repertoires were reported in a later analysis to have been generated on the same platform as the roughly 720 first-cohort repertoires.

Findings of the study overall: Specificity of a few CMV-associated chains for CMV antigens was verified in vitro. The authors enumerated over 150 TCR beta chains as linked to cytomegalovirus.

The ends were cut back, 6 bases at V and 4 bases at J, with 9 bases in the middle. The CDR3 sequence is 13 residues long. Germline V gene sequence: CDR1 SGHTA, CDR2 FQGNSA. About this clone itself: Its antigen is unidentified.

The donors were members of the validation cohort comprising approximately 120 subjects, separate from the roughly 670-subject first cohort. Data came from immunoSEQ multiplex PCR; TCRdb stores just in-frame clones and leaves some out. This table holds roughly 50,000 clones, 75% to 95% found once. This clonotype originated in a man between 18 and 35 years old in good health and CMV-seronegative. The V gene is TRBV7-2, the J gene TRBJ2-2; possibly TRBD2 for D (6 bases). The source material was PBMCs. The chain's CDR3 is CASRGLGTGELFF. The CDR3 DNA follows: TGTGCCAGCAGGGGACTCGGCACCGGGGAGCTGTTTTTT.